This is a list of T cell receptor beta chains from one sample in a study of blood T cell repertoires in COVID-19. Clones were sequenced by immunoSEQ multiplex PCR, and TCRdb holds only the in-frame ones, with some missing. The top ten clones hold roughly 0.56% of a sample with 170,000 or so clones, around nine tenths of them seen once. The sequenced material came from peripheral blood. These receptors originate from a man aged 45-65 years with acute or convalescent COVID-19. Each CDR3 is given with its conserved first and last residue. D genes are given only for firm matches. Clone size is given for some rows only: seen once, a few or many times, or a class if the clone is expanded.

d_gene: -; abundance: -; v_gene: TRBV11-2; j_gene: TRBJ1-6; CDR3nt: TGTGCCAGCAGCGAGGGGGGGAGGAATTCACCCCTCCACTTT; CDR3aa: CASSEGGRNSPLHF
d_gene: -; abundance: once; v_gene: TRBV6-5; j_gene: TRBJ2-1; CDR3nt: TGTGCCAGCAGTTACTCAGGGGGTGGTTACAATGAGCAGTTCTTC; CDR3aa: CASSYSGGGYNEQFF
d_gene: -; abundance: -; v_gene: TRBV6-1; j_gene: TRBJ2-3; CDR3nt: TGTGCCAGCAGCGACAGAACCTCTATCACAGATACGCAGTATTTT; CDR3aa: CASSDRTSITDTQYF
d_gene: TRBD1; abundance: -; v_gene: TRBV4-2; j_gene: TRBJ1-1; CDR3nt: TGTGCCAGCAGCCAAAATGACAGGGGCTCTGAAGCTTTCTTT; CDR3aa: CASSQNDRGSEAFF
d_gene: TRBD2; abundance: -; v_gene: TRBV30; j_gene: TRBJ2-3; CDR3nt: TGTGCCTGGAGTGGAGGTGACAGCGGGAGGGCCTCCGCGCAGTATTTT; CDR3aa: CAWSGGDSGRASAQYF
d_gene: TRBD1; abundance: -; v_gene: TRBV18; j_gene: TRBJ2-3; CDR3nt: TGTGCCAGCTCACCGGGACAGGGGCGATCGCACACAGATACGCAGTATTTT; CDR3aa: CASSPGQGRSHTDTQYF
d_gene: -; abundance: -; v_gene: TRBV11-2; j_gene: TRBJ2-2; CDR3nt: TGTGCCAGCAAATTACAGGGTCTTTTGACCGGGGAGCTGTTTTTT; CDR3aa: CASKLQGLLTGELFF
d_gene: TRBD1; abundance: once; v_gene: TRBV28; j_gene: TRBJ1-2; CDR3nt: TGTGCCAGCCAAGAAGGGACAGAAACAAAAACCTATGGCTACACCTTC; CDR3aa: CASQEGTETKTYGYTF
d_gene: -; abundance: -; v_gene: TRBV5-8; j_gene: TRBJ2-5; CDR3nt: TGTGCCAGCAGCTTTGGAGCGGCGGGCACTTTTCAAGAGACCCAGTACTTC; CDR3aa: CASSFGAAGTFQETQYF
d_gene: -; abundance: -; v_gene: TRBV29-1; j_gene: TRBJ2-3; CDR3nt: TGCAGCGTCACTAGGGCTAATTGGGATACGCAGTATTTT; CDR3aa: CSVTRANWDTQYF
d_gene: -; abundance: few; v_gene: TRBV9; j_gene: TRBJ2-7; CDR3nt: TGTGCCAGCAGCGTAGCTCCCCAGCCCTCAGGCGAGCAGTACTTC; CDR3aa: CASSVAPQPSGEQYF
d_gene: -; abundance: -; v_gene: TRBV6-2/TRBV6-3; j_gene: TRBJ1-6; CDR3nt: TGTGCCAGCAGTTACGACAGCCGCGGGGTAAATTCACCCCTCCACTTT; CDR3aa: CASSYDSRGVNSPLHF
d_gene: -; abundance: once; v_gene: TRBV28; j_gene: TRBJ1-5; CDR3nt: TGTGCCAGCAGTTCCCAGGGAAAGGGGAGCAATCAGCCCCAGCATTTT; CDR3aa: CASSSQGKGSNQPQHF
d_gene: -; abundance: -; v_gene: TRBV5-6; j_gene: TRBJ2-1; CDR3nt: TGTGCCAGCAGCCTGACCCCTAGCTTCTCAGTCTATGAGCAGTTCTTC; CDR3aa: CASSLTPSFSVYEQFF
d_gene: TRBD1; abundance: -; v_gene: TRBV11-1; j_gene: TRBJ1-1; CDR3nt: TGTGCCAGCAGCTTTATCCGGACAGGGACAGACACTGAAGCTTTCTTT; CDR3aa: CASSFIRTGTDTEAFF
d_gene: -; abundance: -; v_gene: TRBV7-2; j_gene: TRBJ1-4; CDR3nt: TGTGCCAGCAGCCTTCAGAGGGGGGGGTCCGGGGAAAAACTGTTTTTT; CDR3aa: CASSLQRGGSGEKLFF
d_gene: TRBD2; abundance: -; v_gene: TRBV9; j_gene: TRBJ2-2; CDR3nt: TGTGCCAGCAGCGTTCTAGCGGGGAGCACCGGGGAGCTGTTTTTT; CDR3aa: CASSVLAGSTGELFF
d_gene: -; abundance: -; v_gene: TRBV28; j_gene: TRBJ2-1; CDR3nt: TGTGCCAGCAGTTTATACCGGGGTTTTAGTGAGCAGTTCTTC; CDR3aa: CASSLYRGFSEQFF
d_gene: TRBD2; abundance: -; v_gene: TRBV18; j_gene: TRBJ2-1; CDR3nt: TGTGCCAGCTCACCGATGACTTTGAGTAGCGGGGGGGCAAGTGAGCAGTTCTTC; CDR3aa: CASSPMTLSSGGASEQFF
d_gene: -; abundance: -; v_gene: TRBV7-8; j_gene: TRBJ1-2; CDR3nt: TGTGCCAGCAGCTTAGGCCGGGACAAGGCCTATGGCTACACCTTC; CDR3aa: CASSLGRDKAYGYTF
d_gene: -; abundance: -; v_gene: TRBV7-3; j_gene: TRBJ1-1; CDR3nt: TGTGCCAGCAGCTTACGGTGGGGCTCTGAAGCTTTCTTT; CDR3aa: CASSLRWGSEAFF
d_gene: TRBD1; abundance: -; v_gene: TRBV7-2; j_gene: TRBJ2-5; CDR3nt: TGTGCCAGCACCTTGGACAGGGGGCTTGAGACCCAGTACTTC; CDR3aa: CASTLDRGLETQYF
d_gene: -; abundance: -; v_gene: TRBV29-1; j_gene: TRBJ2-7; CDR3nt: TGCAGCGTTTTAAGGGGATCGTACGAGCAGTACTTC; CDR3aa: CSVLRGSYEQYF
d_gene: TRBD2; abundance: -; v_gene: TRBV7-3; j_gene: TRBJ2-1; CDR3nt: TGTGCCAGCAGTCCAACATACGGGACTACTTACAATGAGCAGTTCTTC; CDR3aa: CASSPTYGTTYNEQFF
d_gene: TRBD2; abundance: -; v_gene: TRBV28; j_gene: TRBJ2-1; CDR3nt: TGTGCCAGCACCTCTAGCGGGAGGGCCAATGAGCAGTTCTTC; CDR3aa: CASTSSGRANEQFF
d_gene: -; abundance: -; v_gene: TRBV28; j_gene: TRBJ2-4; CDR3nt: TGTGCCAGCAGGATGGCCGACATTCAGTACTTC; CDR3aa: CASRMADIQYF
d_gene: TRBD1; abundance: -; v_gene: TRBV28; j_gene: TRBJ1-1; CDR3nt: TGTGCCAGCAGCTACAAACAGGGGGGGACTGAAGCTTTCTTT; CDR3aa: CASSYKQGGTEAFF
d_gene: TRBD2; abundance: -; v_gene: TRBV19; j_gene: TRBJ2-3; CDR3nt: TGTGCCAGTAATATAGCGGGGGGCCATAATACGCAGTATTTT; CDR3aa: CASNIAGGHNTQYF
d_gene: -; abundance: -; v_gene: TRBV28; j_gene: TRBJ2-2; CDR3nt: TGTGCCAGCAGTTCCACGGACAGCGGGGACACCGGGGAGCTGTTTTTT; CDR3aa: CASSSTDSGDTGELFF
d_gene: TRBD1; abundance: -; v_gene: TRBV6-5; j_gene: TRBJ1-1; CDR3nt: TGTGCCAGCAGTTACTTTGGACAGGGGGACACTGAAGCTTTCTTT; CDR3aa: CASSYFGQGDTEAFF
d_gene: -; abundance: -; v_gene: TRBV19; j_gene: TRBJ2-3; CDR3nt: TGTGCCAGTAGTGGGGGGTCGGCGGCAGATACGCAGTATTTT; CDR3aa: CASSGGSAADTQYF
d_gene: TRBD1; abundance: -; v_gene: TRBV6-6; j_gene: TRBJ1-5; CDR3nt: TGTGCCAGCAGTTTGGACAGGGGAGGTCAGCCCCAGCATTTT; CDR3aa: CASSLDRGGQPQHF
d_gene: TRBD1; abundance: -; v_gene: TRBV10-3; j_gene: TRBJ2-3; CDR3nt: TGTGCCGTCCCGGGACAGGGTTCAGATACGCAGTATTTT; CDR3aa: CAVPGQGSDTQYF
d_gene: TRBD1; abundance: -; v_gene: TRBV4-1; j_gene: TRBJ1-4; CDR3nt: TGCGCCAGCAGCCTACCAACAGGGGCCAGGGTTAATGAAAAACTGTTTTTT; CDR3aa: CASSLPTGARVNEKLFF
d_gene: -; abundance: -; v_gene: TRBV7-8; j_gene: TRBJ2-7; CDR3nt: TGTGCCAGCAGCTTCGGTGACTGGTCTGTGAGCTACGAGCAGTACTTC; CDR3aa: CASSFGDWSVSYEQYF
d_gene: -; abundance: few; v_gene: TRBV2; j_gene: TRBJ1-6; CDR3nt: TGTGCCAGCAGTGAAGCCAGGAAGGGGTTATCACCCCTCCACTTT; CDR3aa: CASSEARKGLSPLHF
d_gene: -; abundance: -; v_gene: TRBV7-6; j_gene: TRBJ2-3; CDR3nt: TGTGCCAGCAGCCTAGGAACATACACAGATACGCAGTATTTT; CDR3aa: CASSLGTYTDTQYF
d_gene: -; abundance: -; v_gene: TRBV5-1; j_gene: TRBJ2-5; CDR3nt: TGCGCCAGCAGCGGTCAATCCGCGGGGGAGACCCAGTACTTC; CDR3aa: CASSGQSAGETQYF
d_gene: TRBD1; abundance: -; v_gene: TRBV11-2; j_gene: TRBJ1-2; CDR3nt: TGTGCCAGCAGCTTAGATGGGTTGACAGGGGGGTATGGCTACACCTTC; CDR3aa: CASSLDGLTGGYGYTF
d_gene: -; abundance: -; v_gene: TRBV6-6; j_gene: TRBJ1-1; CDR3nt: TGTGCCAGCAGTTTCTCCCAGGGAGGGAGGCCTGAAGCTTTCTTT; CDR3aa: CASSFSQGGRPEAFF
d_gene: -; abundance: -; v_gene: TRBV10-3; j_gene: TRBJ2-1; CDR3nt: TGTGCCATCAGTGAATCAACTAGTCTTTCCTACAATGAGCAGTTCTTC; CDR3aa: CAISESTSLSYNEQFF
d_gene: TRBD2; abundance: -; v_gene: TRBV7-9; j_gene: TRBJ2-1; CDR3nt: TGTGCCAGCAGCTTGGAAGCGGGAGGCCCCTACAATGAGCAGTTCTTC; CDR3aa: CASSLEAGGPYNEQFF
d_gene: -; abundance: -; v_gene: TRBV29-1; j_gene: TRBJ1-1; CDR3nt: TGCAGCGTTGGTTCTCGGGGGGACACTGAAGCTTTCTTT; CDR3aa: CSVGSRGDTEAFF